The 5 T cell receptor beta chains below all came from one sample that was sequenced in a study of T cells in women clearing cervical HPV infection. This table comes from immunoSEQ multiplex PCR, and its TCRdb copy is limited to in-frame clones, with some not included. The sample table sets out about 14,000 clones. Sequenced material: blood buffy coat. All receptors derive from a woman between 18 and 75 years old with a cervical HPV16 infection that either progressed to CIN3+ or cleared (not recorded which).

About this clone: The DNA ends 3 residues before the CDR3 does, and the rest of the CDR3 is filled in from the germline J gene. This chain links TRBV7-9 with TRBJ1-3; no firm D call. Trimming took 3 bases from V and 1 from J, leaving 10 bases between them. In germline, CDR1 is SEHNR, CDR2 FQNEAQ (reference sequence). CDR3 length: 15 residues. CDR3 sequence reads: CASSFSSASGNTIYF. CDR3 DNA (partial): TGTGCCAGCAGCTTCAGTAGCGCATCTGGAAACACC. The full variable domain, in which reference TRBV7-9 and TRBJ1-3 provide the parts outside the CDR3, is DTGVSQNPRHKITKRGQNVTFRCDPISEHNRLYWYRQTLGQGPEFLTYFQNEAQLEKSRLLSDRFSAERPKGSFSTLEIQRTEQGDSAMYLCASSFSSASGNTIYFGEGSWLTVV.

As for this clone: The CDR3 end is not reached by the read, which stops 3 residues before it; the germline J gene fills it in. This chain links TRBV10-3 with TRBJ1-2, with D maybe TRBD1 (6 bases). Looked up from germline, CDR1 is ENHRY and CDR2 is SYGVKD. The length of the CDR3 is 13 residues. The CDR3 loop reads CAITLGQRDGYTF. The CDR3 bases that were read are TGTGCCATCACTCTGGGACAAAGGGACGGC.

Of note for this clone: Coverage ceases 3 residues before the CDR3 finishes, and the germline J gene fills in the end. This chain joins TRBV7-9 and TRBJ2-3; possible D gene TRBD1, 5 bases. Germline-derived CDR1 and CDR2 are SEHNR and FQNEAQ (reference sequence). This CDR3 contains 15 residues. V lost 1 base and J 6 bases, leaving 14 bases between the germline ends. The part of the CDR3 DNA that was read is TGTGCCAGCAGCTTAGAGTATTCAGGGCGCGATACG. This encodes CASSLEYSGRDT. In full, the CDR3 is CASSLEYSGRDTQYF. The full variable domain, rest sourced from reference TRBV7-9 and TRBJ2-3, is DTGVSQNPRHKITKRGQNVTFRCDPISEHNRLYWYRQTLGQGPEFLTYFQNEAQLEKSRLLSDRFSAERPKGSFSTLEIQRTEQGDSAMYLCASSLEYSGRDTQYFGPGTRLTVL.

Concerning this clone: Coverage ceases 3 residues before the CDR3 finishes, and the germline J gene fills in the end. The gene calls are TRBV5-1 and TRBJ1-1, with 11 nucleotides matching TRBD1. The junction had 16 bases not matched to a gene; V was cut back by 4 bases and J by 5 bases. CDR1 and CDR2 from the germline V gene are SGHRS and YFSETQ. The CDR3 extends over 18 amino acids. The CDR3 spells CASSPAAGQGVSVTEAFF. The part of the CDR3 DNA that was read is TGCGCCAGCAGCCCGGCGGCGGGACAGGGGGTATCGGTGACTGAA. Filled out from reference TRBV5-1 and TRBJ1-1, the complete variable domain reads KAGVTQTPRYLIKTRGQQVTLSCSPISGHRSVSWYQQTPGQGLQFLFEYFSETQRNKGNFPGRFSGRQFSNSRSEMNVSTLELGDSALYLCASSPAAGQGVSVTEAFFGQGTRLTVV.

The CDR3 bases that were read are TGTGCCAGCAGCTTCACAGGGGTACAGAACTATGGC. Translation gives CASSFTGVQNYG. The full CDR3 is CASSFTGVQNYGYTF. The rearrangement links TRBV5-4 to TRBJ1-2; TRBD1 agrees at 7 bases. The read terminates 3 residues ahead of where the CDR3 ends, so the germline J gene completes it. Trimming at V came to 2 bases and at J to 2 bases, leaving 6 bases not matched to a gene. CDR1 and CDR2 (germline): SGHNT, YYREEE (reference sequence). CDR3 length: 15 amino acids.